The 22 T cell receptor beta chains below all came from one sample that was sequenced in a study of cytomegalovirus exposure and HLA in healthy donors. With 60 Vbeta and 13 Jbeta primers, the PCR was carried out. Measured with immunoSEQ multiplex PCR; TCRdb has only the in-frame clones, and not every one. The data show about 140,000 clones, roughly 80% seen once. The sample taken for sequencing was PBMCs. These receptors all stem from a female donor in good health and CMV-seronegative.

The chain combines TRBV20-1 with TRBJ2-5, with D hard to call. Germline-derived CDR1 and CDR2 are DFQATT and SNEGSKA (reference sequence). V was trimmed by 6 bases and J by 4 bases, leaving 9 bases between them. The CDR3 loop spans 11 amino acids. The CDR3 DNA reads as TGCAGTGCGACAAAGTTAGAGACCCAGTACTTC. This gives the protein CSATKLETQYF.

The J gene is TRBJ2-2, the V gene TRBV5-6, with TRBD2 matching 7 bases. This CDR3 contains 15 residues. The trim removed 0 bases at V and 2 bases at J, leaving 1 base unmatched. The germline V gene has CDR1 SGHDT and CDR2 YYEEEE. CDR3 amino acids: CASSLVAGNTGELFF. CDR3 sequence (DNA): TGTGCCAGCAGCTTGGTAGCGGGCAACACCGGGGAGCTGTTTTTT. Full variable domain (outside the CDR3, taken from reference TRBV5-6 and TRBJ2-2): DAGVTQSPTHLIKTRGQQVTLRCSPKSGHDTVSWYQQALGQGPQFIFQYYEEEERQRGNFPDRFSGHQFPNYSSELNVNALLLGDSALYLCASSLVAGNTGELFFGEGSRLTVL.

The rearrangement joins TRBV18 to TRBJ2-7; the match to TRBD2 covers 10 bases. Germline CDR1 is KGHSH and CDR2 is LQKENI. V trimming: 3 bases; J trimming: 0 bases; junction bases outside the gene matches: 5. The CDR3 length is 16 residues. CDR3 residues: CASSPGLATSSYEQYF. CDR3 nucleotide sequence: TGTGCCAGCTCACCGGGACTAGCGACTAGCTCCTACGAGCAGTACTTC.

The rearrangement joins TRBV10-1 to TRBJ2-3, with 8 bases lining up with TRBD1. J lost 4 bases, V lost 2 bases, and 11 bases had no gene match. The CDR3 has 17 amino acids. Germline CDR1 reads WNHNN; CDR2 reads SYGVQD (reference sequence). CDR3 in amino acids: CASSERDRTVGADTQYF. The CDR3 DNA sequence: TGCGCCAGCAGTGAGAGGGACAGGACGGTCGGAGCAGATACGCAGTATTTT.

Remarks on this clone: This specimen includes other DNA sequences encoding the same CDR3. V gene TRBV6-1 combines with J gene TRBJ1-1; TRBD1 matches at 9 bases. Germline V gene sequence: CDR1 MNHNS, CDR2 SASEGT. The CDR3 covers 14 residues. With V trimmed by 5 bases and J by 4 bases, 5 bases remained unmatched. The CDR3 DNA reads as TGTGCCAGCAGTCCCGGGACAGGGATCACTGAAGCTTTCTTT. Translation: CASSPGTGITEAFF.

Only one count was recorded for this clone. The J gene is TRBJ1-2, the V gene TRBV5-1; the D gene is possibly TRBD1 (6 bases). The CDR3 is 15 amino acids. V dropped 0 bases and J dropped 2 bases, with 11 bases sitting between them. Germline loops: CDR1 SGHRS, CDR2 YFSETQ. CDR3 DNA: TGCGCCAGCAGCTTGGACACGGGGACAAACTATGGCTACACCTTC. This gives the protein CASSLDTGTNYGYTF.

The chain combines TRBV15 with TRBJ2-7; D might be TRBD2 (5 bases). V lost 5 bases to trimming and J lost 2 bases, with 10 bases between them. Germline V gives CDR1 LNHNV, CDR2 YYDKDF (reference sequence). This CDR3 has 13 residues. The CDR3 reads CATSLTTTYEQYF. The CDR3 DNA sequence: TGTGCCACCAGCCTGACTACTACCTACGAGCAGTACTTC.

The chain carries TRBV2 and TRBJ1-4, with TRBD1 as a possible D gene (5 bases). Germline CDR1 is SNHLY and CDR2 is FYNNEI. The ends were cut back, 1 base at V and 0 bases at J, with 9 bases in the middle. This CDR3 has 16 residues. The CDR3 loop is CASSEGQLATNEKLFF. The CDR3 nucleotides are TGTGCCAGCAGTGAAGGACAGCTTGCAACTAATGAAAAACTGTTTTTT. Variable domain in full (rest from reference TRBV2 and TRBJ1-4): EPEVTQTPSHQVTQMGQEVILRCVPISNHLYFYWYRQILGQKVEFLVSFYNNEISEKSEIFDDQFSVERPDGSNFTLKIRSTKLEDSAMYFCASSEGQLATNEKLFFGSGTQLSVL.

This clone was detected only once. V is TRBV10-1 and J is TRBJ2-3; 10 nucleotides agree with TRBD2. Germline V lookup: CDR1 WNHNN, CDR2 SYGVQD (reference sequence). The CDR3 has 14 residues. V shed 5 bases, J shed 4 bases, and the junction held 3 bases outside the gene matches. As DNA, the CDR3 is TGCGCCAGCAGTAGCGGGAGGGCCTCAGATACGCAGTATTTT. Protein product: CASSSGRASDTQYF.

With regard to this clone: The conserved closing phenylalanine or tryptophan is absent in this CDR3, likely reflecting a read error. The genes are TRBV30 and TRBJ1-5; the D gene is possibly TRBD1 (5 bases). The CDR3 has 17 amino acids. Germline V CDR1 and CDR2: GTSNPN, SVGIG (reference sequence). Trimming pared 0 bases from V and 0 bases from J, leaving 15 bases between. The CDR3 loop is CAWSVPGGRYSNQPQHV. CDR3 sequence (DNA): TGTGCCTGGAGTGTGCCCGGGGGAAGATATAGCAATCAGCCCCAGCATGTT.

The CDR3 sequence: CASSSPRRERGQPQHF. The CDR3 nucleotides are TGTGCCAGCAGTTCACCGCGCAGGGAACGTGGTCAGCCCCAGCATTTT. The rearrangement links TRBV28 to TRBJ1-5; weak D call: TRBD1 (5 bases). Germline V gene lookup returns CDR1 MDHEN and CDR2 SYDVKM. There are 16 residues in the CDR3. V lost 4 bases and J 6 bases, leaving 19 bases between the germline ends.

The J gene is TRBJ2-5, the V gene TRBV27, with D possibly being TRBD1 (6 bases). The CDR3 has 14 residues. Germline values: CDR1 MNHEY, CDR2 SMNVEV (reference sequence). With 6 bases removed from V and 4 bases from J, the gap between germline ends came to 15 bases. In DNA, the CDR3 is TGTGCCAGCAGCTGGGGTGGGGGCCGAGAGACCCAGTACTTC. This sequence encodes CASSWGGGRETQYF.

This clone was counted a few times. This chain joins TRBV20-1 and TRBJ2-5; possibly TRBD1 for D (6 bases). This CDR3 contains 11 residues. Trimming removed 5 bases at V and 5 bases at J, with 9 bases between. The germline V gene encodes CDR1 DFQATT and CDR2 SNEGSKA (reference sequence). CDR3 nucleotides: TGCAGTGCTGTACAGGGCGAGACCCAGTACTTC. Translated: CSAVQGETQYF.

J is TRBJ1-1 and V is TRBV9; 7 bases are a match to TRBD1. Germline V gene data show CDR1 as SGDLS and CDR2 as YYNGEE. V lost 5 bases, J lost 2 bases, and 15 bases stayed unmatched. This CDR3 comprises 17 residues. Here the CDR3 reads CASRDLGGFRTNTEAFF. CDR3 DNA: TGTGCCAGCAGGGATTTAGGGGGCTTCAGAACAAACACTGAAGCTTTCTTT.

As DNA, the CDR3 is TGTGCCAGCAGTTTCAATACCGGGACACCGAACACTGAAGCTTTCTTT. This encodes CASSFNTGTPNTEAFF. The rearrangement joins TRBV28 to TRBJ1-1, with TRBD1 as a possible D gene (6 bases). CDR1 is MDHEN, CDR2 SYDVKM, per germline. The CDR3 spans 16 residues. V was cut by 3 bases and J by 1 base, with 15 bases left in between.

This clone was seen only a few times. The chain employs TRBV7-2 and TRBJ2-1; 8 bases are shared with TRBD2. The CDR3 totals 15 residues. V was clipped by 5 bases and J by 4 bases; unmatched bases: 7. Germline values: CDR1 SGHTA, CDR2 FQGNSA. CDR3 bases: TGTGCCAGCAGCCGAACTAGCGGAGCTTACAATGAGCAGTTCTTC. This codes for CASSRTSGAYNEQFF.

The chain has TRBV9 and TRBJ2-1; 11 nucleotides line up with TRBD2. This CDR3 spans 15 amino acids. Germline V gene sequence: CDR1 SGDLS, CDR2 YYNGEE. The junction had 4 bases not matched to a gene; V was cut back by 2 bases and J by 6 bases. The DNA of the CDR3 is TGTGCCAGCAGCGTGGGACTAGCGGCCGGCAATGAGCAGTTCTTC. Amino acids: CASSVGLAAGNEQFF.

The chain is built from TRBV27 and TRBJ2-7, with 12 bases aligning to TRBD2. The CDR3 sequence is 15 residues long. The germline gives CDR1 MNHEY, CDR2 SMNVEV (reference sequence). Unmatched junction bases numbered 9, after V lost 6 bases and J lost 6 bases. The CDR3 reads CASRNPGLAGLEQYF. The CDR3 nucleotides are TGTGCCAGCAGAAACCCGGGACTAGCGGGCCTCGAGCAGTACTTC.

The chain has TRBV4-1 and TRBJ2-7, with a weak D call TRBD2 (5 bases). The V and J ends lost 0 bases and 7 bases respectively, with 22 bases between them. The CDR3 runs to 17 residues. The germline CDR1 and CDR2 sequences are MGHRA and YSYEKL. CDR3 sequence: CASSQDSWRLDRGEQYF. The CDR3 DNA reads as TGCGCCAGCAGCCAAGATTCTTGGCGGCTAGACCGGGGAGAGCAGTACTTC.

This chain uses TRBV19 with TRBJ1-2; 10 nucleotides line up with TRBD1. The length of the CDR3 is 15 residues. V was clipped by 1 base and J by 5 bases; unmatched bases: 4. Per germline, CDR1 LNHDA and CDR2 SQIVND (reference sequence). As DNA, the CDR3 is TGTGCCAGTAGTATAGCCGGGACAGGGGAATATGGCTACACCTTC. It is translated as CASSIAGTGEYGYTF.

This chain uses TRBV6-5 with TRBJ2-7; D might be TRBD1 (6 bases). CDR3 length: 16 amino acids. V was pared by 3 bases and J by 3 bases, with 18 bases between. Looked up from germline, CDR1 is MNHEY and CDR2 is SVGAGI. CDR3 coding DNA: TGTGCCAGCAGTTATTCAGGGGCCTCCTTAGACTACGAGCAGTACTTC. It translates to CASSYSGASLDYEQYF.

The chain uses TRBV6-5 and TRBJ2-2; D perhaps matches TRBD2 (7 bases). The CDR3 sequence is 15 residues long. Germline assignment: CDR1 MNHEY and CDR2 SVGAGI. The germline V and J ends were trimmed by 9 bases and 4 bases, with 18 bases remaining between them. The DNA for the CDR3 is TGTGCCAGTTCCTCGGGGGGCGCGGGCACCGGGGAGCTGTTTTTT. Amino acids: CASSSGGAGTGELFF.